The source of this TCR beta chain is a study of cytomegalovirus exposure and HLA in healthy donors. The PCR was carried out with 60 Vbeta primers and 13 Jbeta primers. The method was immunoSEQ multiplex PCR; TCRdb's version includes in-frame clones alone and lacks a portion of them. The profile shows 90,000 to 100,000 clones, about 81% of them singletons. The source material was PBMCs. The sequence derives from a man aged 40-55 years in good health and CMV-seronegative.

The CDR3 loop reads CASSLTGRANFLGANVLTF. CDR3 DNA sequence: TGTGCCAGCAGCCTAACGGGCAGGGCAAACTTTCTCGGGGCCAACGTCCTGACTTTC. The V gene is TRBV14, the J gene TRBJ2-6; tentative D call: TRBD1 (5 bases). This CDR3 region has 19 residues. The V gene's germline CDR1 is SGHDN and CDR2 FVKESK. V lost 4 bases and J lost 4, with 23 bases in between.